This TCR beta chain was identified during a study of cytomegalovirus exposure and HLA in healthy donors. Regarding the study as a whole: Many donors carried some public TCRs, although rarity characterized most TCR sequences. First-cohort TCR clusters were later found to tend to co-occur in the 120 or so validation repertoires. In vitro work confirmed that a few CMV-associated chains recognize CMV antigens.

V lost 4 bases, J lost 7 bases, and 3 bases stayed unmatched. The germline gives CDR1 MNHEY, CDR2 SMNVEV (reference sequence). There are 13 residues in the CDR3. The protocol was immunoSEQ multiplex PCR, while the TCRdb copy is restricted to in-frame clones and leaves out a portion. The sample has more than 200,000 clones, roughly nine tenths seen once. Among the 100 to 150 subjects of the validation cohort, separate from the roughly 730-subject first cohort, were the donors. With regard to this clone: The antigen is unknown.

This TCR derives from a man aged 18-30 years in good health and CMV-seropositive. The specimen sequenced was PBMCs. The chain recombines TRBV27 with TRBJ1-2; 10 bases are shared with TRBD1. The CDR3: CASSSDRGFGYTF. The DNA of the CDR3 is TGTGCCAGCAGTTCGGACAGGGGGTTTGGCTACACCTTC.